The TCR beta chain under discussion was sequenced for a study of OX40 agonist ivuxolimab in advanced cancers. Study context: Dose-escalation subjects each had hepatocellular carcinoma, melanoma, renal cell or head and neck cancer. Among those enrolled, mean age was about 63 years (range roughly 20 to 85) and 75% to 85% were male. Study observations and caveats: Both CD4+ and CD8+ T cell populations in blood had undergone clonal expansion by week 6 at 0.1 to 3.0 mg/kg.

Any history of autoimmune disease or systemic immunosuppression disqualified patients. The repertoire was sequenced with immunoSEQ multiplex PCR; TCRdb's copy has only in-frame clones and lacks some. The sample yields around 67,000 clones, roughly 84% seen once. Germline V lookup: CDR1 SGDLS, CDR2 YYNGEE. CDR3 length: 14 residues. Trimming left V 4 bases short and J 2 bases short, with 13 bases between. Points on this clone: The antigen is not known.

V and J are TRBV9 and TRBJ2-7; TRBD1 or TRBD2 may be the D gene (5 bases each). The receptor comes from an adult with an advanced solid tumor such as melanoma, head and neck, liver or kidney cancer. Material: CD4+ or CD8+ T cells sorted from blood, obtained in a trial of the OX40 agonist ivuxolimab. The CDR3 loop is CASSSWGNPYEQYF. CDR3 nucleotides: TGTGCCAGCAGCTCTTGGGGGAACCCCTACGAGCAGTACTTC.